This TCR beta chain was recovered during a study of pediatric ulcerative colitis. This table comes from immunoSEQ multiplex PCR, and its TCRdb copy is limited to in-frame clones, with some not included. The repertoire consists of approximately 60,000 clones, with approximately 87% occurring once and the leading ten covering approximately 3.4%. Germline assignment: CDR1 LNHDA and CDR2 SQIVND (reference sequence). The germline V and J ends were trimmed by 0 bases and 2 bases, with 11 bases remaining between them. The CDR3 is 15 amino acids. The sequenced sample was blood. The clonotype originates from a boy younger than 18 with severe ulcerative colitis. This chain joins TRBV19 and TRBJ2-7; unclear D gene. The CDR3 here is CASSIDFGLTYEQYF. CDR3 coding DNA: TGTGCCAGTAGTATAGATTTCGGTCTGACCTACGAGCAGTACTTC.